This T cell receptor beta chain appears in the sequencing data of a study of T cells in Graves' hyperthyroidism and ophthalmopathy. Study at large: Prior to any treatment, at the point of initial diagnosis, peripheral blood was collected. Overall study results and limits: Researchers found most expanded thyroid clonotypes above 0.001 in blood as well.

Every diagnosis used clinical symptoms, serum thyroxine and TRAb, thyroid ultrasound and orbital computed tomography. The PBMCs studied were ones that came from about 10 ml fresh peripheral blood. This clonotype was counted many times. Its antigen remains unidentified. With 8 bases removed from V and 0 bases from J, the gap between germline ends came to 14 bases. The CDR3 loop spans 14 amino acids. The germline gives CDR1 MNHEY, CDR2 SVGEGT. Template material for amplifying TCR beta CDR3 regions consisted of RNA transcripts. Using the HTBI primer set, a first-round RT-PCR was run on the TCR CDR3. TCRdb called the multiplex PCR reads again in MiXCR, with one record for every CDR3 protein. The sample comprises around 690,000 distinct CDR3 sequences, approximately 15% of which are singletons, and roughly a sixth rests with the top ten.

The sequenced sample was blood. The chain has TRBV6-2 or TRBV6-3 and TRBJ2-7; D not resolved. The receptor's source is a man between 45 and 60 years old with Graves' hyperthyroidism. The CDR3 loop reads CASRPRQSSYEQYF. The CDR3 nucleotides are TGTGCCAGCCGCCCCCGGCAGAGCTCCTACGAGCAGTACTTC.